This record covers a single T cell receptor beta chain. Sequenced by immunoSEQ multiplex PCR; TCRdb stores in-frame clones only, minus some. The sample has about 240,000 clones, about 80% seen once; the top ten hold over 3%. CDR1 is SQVTM, CDR2 ANQGSEA, per germline. This CDR3 spans 15 amino acids. V shed 2 bases, J shed 5 bases, and the junction held 12 bases outside the gene matches. The data originate from a study of blood T cell repertoires in COVID-19. Sequencing used peripheral blood. This clonotype was obtained from a woman of 80 years or more with acute or convalescent COVID-19. The gene calls are TRBV29-1 and TRBJ2-7, with 7 nucleotides matching TRBD1. The CDR3 nucleotides read TGCAGCGTTGAAACCAGAGGGGGCGCTTCCAACGAGCAGTACTTC. Its translation is CSVETRGGASNEQYF.